Shown below are 32 T cell receptor beta chains from a single sample sequenced in a study of a mutant IDH1 vaccine in newly diagnosed glioma. TCRdb's table, derived via immunoSEQ multiplex PCR, lists solely in-frame clones and lacks some. The sample holds more than 80,000 clones, under 90% seen once. Noted time point: baseline, week 1 (first vaccination visit). Treatment meaning: pre-vaccination baseline after standard-of-care therapy. Sequenced material: PBMCs, taken from a glioma patient treated with radiotherapy, temozolomide or both. The receptor set was obtained from a woman aged 50 to 65 with glioma.

This clone was seen just once. The chain has TRBV9 and TRBJ1-2; D is ambiguous. The CDR3 totals 13 residues. Germline values: CDR1 SGDLS, CDR2 YYNGEE. V shed 4 bases and J shed 13 bases, with 20 bases lying between them. CDR3: CASSPDPSTMATF. In nucleotides, the CDR3 is TGTGCCAGCAGCCCCGATCCCAGTACGATGGCCACCTTC.

The chain recombines TRBV5-1 with TRBJ1-1; 9 bases fit TRBD1. CDR3 length: 17 amino acids. Germline V gene data show CDR1 as SGHRS and CDR2 as YFSETQ. The trim removed 0 bases at V and 3 bases at J, leaving 9 bases unmatched. CDR3 sequence (DNA): TGCGCCAGCAGCTTGGGGACAGGGGATGGTTCAGACACTGAAGCTTTCTTT. Residues: CASSLGTGDGSDTEAFF. Full variable domain (remainder filled in from reference TRBV5-1 and TRBJ1-1): KAGVTQTPRYLIKTRGQQVTLSCSPISGHRSVSWYQQTPGQGLQFLFEYFSETQRNKGNFPGRFSGRQFSNSRSEMNVSTLELGDSALYLCASSLGTGDGSDTEAFFGQGTRLTVV.

This chain links TRBV14 with TRBJ1-2; D ambiguous. Looked up from germline, CDR1 is SGHDN and CDR2 is FVKESK. V lost 1 base to trimming and J lost 8 bases, with 8 bases between them. The CDR3 consists of 12 residues. CDR3: CASSQVTEGYTF. The CDR3 DNA sequence: TGTGCCAGCAGCCAAGTCACAGAGGGCTACACCTTC. The full variable domain, with the rest looked up from reference TRBV14 and TRBJ1-2, is EAGVTQFPSHSVIEKGQTVTLRCDPISGHDNLYWYRRVMGKEIKFLLHFVKESKQDESGMPNNRFLAERTGGTYSTLKVQPAELEDSGVYFCASSQVTEGYTFGSGTRLTVV.

This chain connects TRBV9 to TRBJ1-6, with 8 positions matching TRBD1. Germline trimming cut 3 bases from V and 4 bases from J; bases unmatched to any gene: 0. Germline V gene lookup returns CDR1 SGDLS and CDR2 YYNGEE. The CDR3 has 14 amino acids. DNA for the CDR3: TGTGCCAGCAGCGGACAGGGGTATAATTCACCCCTCCACTTT. Its translation: CASSGQGYNSPLHF.

V is TRBV9 and J is TRBJ1-4; 7 bases fit TRBD1. The CDR3 is 16 residues long. Germline trimming cut 1 base from V and 5 bases from J; bases unmatched to any gene: 8. Germline V gives CDR1 SGDLS, CDR2 YYNGEE. This CDR3 reads CASSVKSVTGNEKLFF. CDR3 DNA sequence: TGTGCCAGCAGCGTAAAATCTGTGACAGGGAATGAAAAACTGTTTTTT.

The V gene is TRBV11-2, the J gene TRBJ2-7, with 11 bases fitting TRBD1. The CDR3 length is 13 residues. The germline gives CDR1 SGHAT, CDR2 FQNNGV. Trimming cost V 5 bases and J 6 bases; bases outside gene matches: 3. DNA for the CDR3: TGTGCCAGCAGCCATGGACAGGGGGCCGAGCAGTACTTC. Translated, it gives CASSHGQGAEQYF.

The rearrangement joins TRBV7-6 to TRBJ2-1; D may be TRBD2 (5 bases). Per the germline V gene, CDR1 is SGHVS and CDR2 is FNYEAQ. V dropped 3 bases and J dropped 6 bases, with 12 bases sitting between them. The CDR3 has 14 amino acids. Here the CDR3 DNA reads TGTGCCAGCAGCTTTGACTCTAGCCTCAATGAGCAGTTCTTC. Translating gives CASSFDSSLNEQFF.

This chain links TRBV28 with TRBJ2-6, with unresolved D. This CDR3 is built from 11 residues. Germline V lookup: CDR1 MDHEN, CDR2 SYDVKM. Between the trimmed V and J ends, which lost 4 bases and 10 bases, there was a span of 5 bases. CDR3 in amino acids: CASSWKNVLTF. As DNA, the CDR3 is TGTGCCAGCAGTTGGAAAAACGTCCTGACTTTC.

This clone was seen once. The rearrangement links TRBV10-3 to TRBJ1-3; 10 nucleotides align to TRBD1. This CDR3 has 15 residues. CDR1 is ENHRY, CDR2 SYGVKD, per germline. Trimming took 10 bases from V and 0 from J; bases not matched to a gene: 6. The CDR3 protein is CATLDRGFSGNTIYF. The DNA of the CDR3 is TGTGCCACGCTGGACAGGGGGTTCTCTGGAAACACCATATATTTT.

The chain has TRBV27 and TRBJ1-5, with 7 positions matching TRBD1. The CDR3 sequence is 17 residues long. Trimming removed 5 bases from V and 5 bases from J; junction bases left unmatched: 15. Germline V gene lookup returns CDR1 MNHEY and CDR2 SMNVEV (reference sequence). CDR3 bases: TGTGCCAGCAGTCCACGGGACAGACTCACTAATTATCAGCCCCAGCATTTT. Its translation: CASSPRDRLTNYQPQHF.

The J gene is TRBJ1-5, the V gene TRBV27; 8 bases line up with TRBD1. Per the germline V gene, CDR1 is MNHEY and CDR2 is SMNVEV (reference sequence). CDR3 length equals 16 residues. The V gene end was trimmed by 6 bases and the J gene end by 2 bases; junction bases not matched to a gene: 9. DNA of the CDR3: TGTGCCAGCAGCCCTGAGACAGGGGCCGGCAATCAGCCCCAGCATTTT. It codes for CASSPETGAGNQPQHF.

The gene calls are TRBV9 and TRBJ1-2, with 7 bases identical to TRBD1. J was trimmed by 8 bases and V by 0 bases; bases with no gene match: 13. The CDR3 has 16 residues. Germline lookup yields CDR1 SGDLS and CDR2 YYNGEE. The CDR3 loop is CASSVAGNRGGLGYTF. The CDR3 region has the DNA TGTGCCAGCAGCGTAGCTGGGAACAGGGGAGGATTAGGCTACACCTTC.

V usage is TRBV6-1 and J usage is TRBJ1-5, with D unresolved. CDR3 length: 11 residues. Trimming shortened V by 1 base and J by 9 bases, and 4 bases separated the two germline ends. Germline V lookup: CDR1 MNHNS, CDR2 SASEGT. CDR3 sequence: CASSEGPPQHF. CDR3 in DNA: TGTGCCAGCAGTGAAGGCCCGCCCCAGCATTTT.

The CDR3 DNA follows: TGTGCCAGCAGCACCGGACAGGGGGCTAGCACAGATACGCAGTATTTT. Translating gives CASSTGQGASTDTQYF. V usage is TRBV9 and J usage is TRBJ2-3, with 11 positions matching TRBD1. After removal of 4 bases from V and 0 bases from J, the junction contained 4 bases not matched to a gene. Germline V CDR1 and CDR2: SGDLS, YYNGEE. The CDR3 is made up of 16 amino acids.

This chain links TRBV2 with TRBJ2-7, with D possibly matching TRBD2 (5 bases). The CDR3 runs 11 residues. V lost 8 bases and J lost 5, with 10 bases in between. Germline CDR1 and CDR2: SNHLY and FYNNEI. The CDR3, as DNA: TGTGCCAGCTTTCGGGGTAACGAGCAGTACTTC. Protein product: CASFRGNEQYF.

This clone was detected once. The gene calls are TRBV27 and TRBJ2-4, with D hard to call. CDR3 length: 15 amino acids. Trimming pared 2 bases from V and 3 bases from J, leaving 11 bases between. Per the germline V gene, CDR1 is MNHEY and CDR2 is SMNVEV (reference sequence). CDR3 in amino acids: CASSLGPSGKNIQYF. The CDR3 region has the DNA TGTGCCAGCAGTTTAGGACCTTCAGGCAAAAACATTCAGTACTTC.

J is TRBJ1-1 and V is TRBV19; possibly TRBD1 for D (5 bases). The CDR3 runs 15 residues. V lost 2 bases and J 5 bases, leaving 15 bases between the germline ends. Germline CDR1 LNHDA, CDR2 SQIVND (reference sequence). CDR3 bases: TGTGCCAGTAGTATAAGGAGCGGGGGGTCTACTGAAGCTTTCTTT. Residues: CASSIRSGGSTEAFF.

This clone showed up just once. The rearrangement joins TRBV27 to TRBJ1-4; 8 bases are a match to TRBD1. V shed 1 base, J shed 2 bases, and the junction held 0 bases outside the gene matches. This CDR3 region has 15 residues. Germline V gene sequence: CDR1 MNHEY, CDR2 SMNVEV (reference sequence). The CDR3 spells CASSLYRGTNEKLFF. CDR3 bases: TGTGCCAGCAGTTTATACAGGGGGACTAATGAAAAACTGTTTTTT.

The V and J genes are TRBV7-2 and TRBJ2-5, with D unclear. Germline-derived CDR1 and CDR2 are SGHTA and FQGNSA. Trimming took 0 bases from V and 2 from J, leaving 7 bases between them. The CDR3 runs to 14 residues. CDR3 amino acids: CASSLANIQETQYF. As DNA, the CDR3 is TGTGCCAGCAGCTTAGCGAACATACAAGAGACCCAGTACTTC.

The rearrangement joins TRBV5-1 to TRBJ1-1; D ambiguous. The CDR3 covers 15 residues. Germline V gene lookup returns CDR1 SGHRS and CDR2 YFSETQ. V lost 7 bases and J lost 5, with 21 bases in between. For the CDR3, the DNA is TGCGCCAGCCAATCGGGGTCGGGTCCGGGGACTGAAGCTTTCTTT. Its protein product is CASQSGSGPGTEAFF.

This chain connects TRBV5-5 to TRBJ1-2; D is ambiguous. The germline V and J ends were trimmed by 0 bases and 5 bases, with 8 bases remaining between them. The germline gives CDR1 SGHKS, CDR2 YYEKEE (reference sequence). This CDR3 spans 13 amino acids. In DNA, the CDR3 is TGTGCCAGCAGCTTGGACCTATCTTATGGCTACACCTTC. It translates to CASSLDLSYGYTF.

The chain uses TRBV28 and TRBJ1-5; unclear D gene. CDR1 is MDHEN, CDR2 SYDVKM, per germline. Trimming took off 3 bases at V and 0 bases at J, with 9 bases between the two ends. The CDR3 loop spans 15 amino acids. In DNA form, the CDR3 reads TGTGCCAGCAGTTTTAGTGACTATAGCAATCAGCCCCAGCATTTT. This encodes CASSFSDYSNQPQHF.

The rearrangement links TRBV19 to TRBJ2-1; perhaps TRBD2 as D (5 bases). CDR1 LNHDA and CDR2 SQIVND come from the germline V gene (reference sequence). Trimming took off 1 base at V and 1 base at J, with 11 bases between the two ends. CDR3 length equals 16 residues. The CDR3 sequence is CASSIVLTGSYNEQFF. As DNA, the CDR3 is TGTGCCAGTAGTATAGTACTGACGGGGTCCTACAATGAGCAGTTCTTC.

The V gene is TRBV19, the J gene TRBJ2-2; a possible D gene is TRBD1 (5 bases). CDR1 LNHDA and CDR2 SQIVND come from the germline V gene (reference sequence). Trimming took 1 base from V and 0 from J, leaving 18 bases between them. The CDR3 totals 19 residues. The CDR3 region has the DNA TGTGCCAGTAGTATAGGGCCGGGCAGGGTCGAAACGAACACCGGGGAGCTGTTTTTT. It encodes CASSIGPGRVETNTGELFF.

There are a few counts of this clone. J is TRBJ1-6 and V is TRBV28; no clear D. The V end was cut by 3 bases, the J end by 7 bases, with 10 bases between. This CDR3 is 14 amino acids long. Per the germline V gene, CDR1 is MDHEN and CDR2 is SYDVKM. CDR3: CASSLGQKNSPLHF. The CDR3 region has the DNA TGTGCCAGCAGTTTGGGCCAGAAGAATTCACCCCTCCACTTT. The variable domain in full, with the rest retrieved from reference TRBV28 and TRBJ1-6, is DVKVTQSSRYLVKRTGEKVFLECVQDMDHENMFWYRQDPGLGLRLIYFSYDVKMKEKGDIPEGYSVSREKKERFSLILESASTNQTSMYLCASSLGQKNSPLHFGNGTRLTVT.

This chain connects TRBV5-6 to TRBJ1-3; D uncertain. CDR1 and CDR2 (germline): SGHDT, YYEEEE. Between the trimmed V and J ends, which lost 4 bases and 2 bases, there was a span of 10 bases. The CDR3 runs 14 residues. In DNA, the CDR3 is TGTGCCAGCAGCCCCGGGAGGACTGGAAACACCATATATTTT. Protein: CASSPGRTGNTIYF.

The chain combines TRBV5-4 with TRBJ2-5; 9 bases match TRBD1. The CDR3 length is 15 residues. CDR1 is SGHNT and CDR2 is YYREEE in the germline V gene (reference sequence). The V and J ends lost 4 bases and 5 bases, in that order; junction bases with no gene match: 9. The CDR3 region is CASSPSTGGGETQYF. CDR3 nucleotides: TGTGCCAGCAGCCCCTCCACAGGGGGCGGCGAGACCCAGTACTTC. Drawing the rest from reference TRBV5-4 and TRBJ2-5, the complete variable domain is ETGVTQSPTHLIKTRGQQVTLRCSSQSGHNTVSWYQQALGQGPQFIFQYYREEENGRGNFPPRFSGLQFPNYSSELNVNALELDDSALYLCASSPSTGGGETQYFGPGTRLLVL.

A few counts support this clone. This rearrangement joins TRBV5-4 to TRBJ1-6; TRBD1 agrees at 10 bases. The germline CDR1 and CDR2 sequences are SGHNT and YYREEE (reference sequence). V trimming: 4 bases; J trimming: 6 bases; junction bases outside the gene matches: 4. The CDR3 is made up of 15 amino acids. In DNA form, the CDR3 reads TGTGCCAGCAGCCCCGGGACAGGGGCTAATTCACCCCTCCACTTT. As protein: CASSPGTGANSPLHF. Combining the CDR3 with reference TRBV5-4 and TRBJ1-6 gives the whole variable domain ETGVTQSPTHLIKTRGQQVTLRCSSQSGHNTVSWYQQALGQGPQFIFQYYREEENGRGNFPPRFSGLQFPNYSSELNVNALELDDSALYLCASSPGTGANSPLHFGNGTRLTVT.

This clone has a single count. The J gene is TRBJ1-2, the V gene TRBV28; D is unclear. V was cut by 6 bases and J by 8 bases, with 22 bases left in between. Germline loops: CDR1 MDHEN, CDR2 SYDVKM. The CDR3 is 15 amino acids. The DNA for the CDR3 is TGTGCCAGCAGCAGATATGACGGAGGCCTATTCGGCTACACCTTC. The encoded protein is CASSRYDGGLFGYTF.

The V gene is TRBV28, the J gene TRBJ2-1; maybe TRBD2 (6 bases). Germline CDR1 MDHEN, CDR2 SYDVKM. The CDR3 totals 14 residues. V was cut by 5 bases and J by 6 bases, with 14 bases left in between. Here the CDR3 reads CASSPPPGLNEQFF. The CDR3 nucleotides read TGTGCCAGCAGTCCCCCCCCGGGACTCAATGAGCAGTTCTTC.

The chain employs TRBV11-3 and TRBJ1-1; TRBD1 matches 8 bases. This CDR3 has 14 residues. V dropped 1 base and J dropped 6; count of bases not matched to a gene: 4. Germline V lookup: CDR1 SGHNT, CDR2 YENEEA. The CDR3 bases are TGTGCCAGCAGCTTAGGTCAGGACAGGGCTGAAGCTTTCTTT. This sequence encodes CASSLGQDRAEAFF.

V gene TRBV29-1 combines with J gene TRBJ2-7; D is ambiguous. The germline gives CDR1 SQVTM, CDR2 ANQGSEA. The CDR3 is made up of 12 amino acids. V lost 4 bases and J lost 0, with 7 bases in between. The CDR3 DNA is TGCAGCGTTGTAGAAATCTCCTACGAGCAGTACTTC. As protein: CSVVEISYEQYF.